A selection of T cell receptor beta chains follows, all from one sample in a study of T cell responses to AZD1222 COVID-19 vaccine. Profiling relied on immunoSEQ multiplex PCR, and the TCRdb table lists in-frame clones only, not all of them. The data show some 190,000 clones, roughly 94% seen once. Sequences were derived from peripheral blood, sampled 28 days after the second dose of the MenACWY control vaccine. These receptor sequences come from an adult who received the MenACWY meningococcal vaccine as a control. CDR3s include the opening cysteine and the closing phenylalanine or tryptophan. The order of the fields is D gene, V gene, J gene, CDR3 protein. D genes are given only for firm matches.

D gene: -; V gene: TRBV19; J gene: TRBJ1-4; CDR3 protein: CASSEQATNEKLFF
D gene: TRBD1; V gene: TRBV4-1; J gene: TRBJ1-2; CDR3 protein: CASSQRIQGENYGYTF
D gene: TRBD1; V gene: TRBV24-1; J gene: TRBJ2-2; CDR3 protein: CATSDLGGDRATGELFF
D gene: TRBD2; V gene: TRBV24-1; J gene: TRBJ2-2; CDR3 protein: CATSDRLAGGATGELFF
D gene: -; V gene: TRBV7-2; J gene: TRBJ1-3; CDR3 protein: CASSLVAEGNTIYF
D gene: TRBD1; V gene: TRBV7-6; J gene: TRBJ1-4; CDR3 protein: CASSLTGEFEKLFF
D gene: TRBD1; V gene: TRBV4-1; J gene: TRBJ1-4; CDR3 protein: CASSVVRTGVSEKLFF
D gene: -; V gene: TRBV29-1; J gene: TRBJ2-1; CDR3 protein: CSANLASDNEQFF
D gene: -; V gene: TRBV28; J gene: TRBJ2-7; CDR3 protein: CASSITGTPSSYEQYF
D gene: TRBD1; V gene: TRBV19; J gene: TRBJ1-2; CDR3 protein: CASREQGNYGYTF
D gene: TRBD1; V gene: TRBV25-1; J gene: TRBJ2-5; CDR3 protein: CASSEGQGVETQYF
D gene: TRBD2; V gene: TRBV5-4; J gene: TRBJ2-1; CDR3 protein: CASSSNPTSGRAGEQFF
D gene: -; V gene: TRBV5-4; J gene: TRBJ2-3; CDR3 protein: CASSLRPSTDTQYF
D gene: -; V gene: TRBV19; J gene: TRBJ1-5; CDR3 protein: CASSIAGSNQPQHF
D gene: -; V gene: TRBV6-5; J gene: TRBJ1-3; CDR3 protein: CASSKVSSGNTIYF
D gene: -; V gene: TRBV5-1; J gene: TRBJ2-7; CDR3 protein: CASSLAVSSSYEQYF
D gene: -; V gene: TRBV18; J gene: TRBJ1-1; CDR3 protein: CASSLKENTEAFF
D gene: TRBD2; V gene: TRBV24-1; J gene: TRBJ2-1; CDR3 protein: CATSDLPGREGNEQFF
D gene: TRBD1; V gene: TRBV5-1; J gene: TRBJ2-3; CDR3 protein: CASSPLGTGSTDTQYF
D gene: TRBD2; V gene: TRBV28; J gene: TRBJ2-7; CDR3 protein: CASSLLGTSGTYEQYF
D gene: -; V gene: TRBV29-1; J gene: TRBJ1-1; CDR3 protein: CSVERAENTEAFF
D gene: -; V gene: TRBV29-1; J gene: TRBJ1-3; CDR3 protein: CSVGRREGNTIYF
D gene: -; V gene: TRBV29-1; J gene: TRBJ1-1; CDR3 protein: CSVEWLTEAFF
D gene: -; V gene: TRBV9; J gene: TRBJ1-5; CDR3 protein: CASSVGGGNQPQHF
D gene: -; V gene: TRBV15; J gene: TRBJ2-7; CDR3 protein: CATSRVNYPHEQYF
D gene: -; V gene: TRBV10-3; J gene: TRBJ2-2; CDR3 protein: CAISEPILANTGELFF
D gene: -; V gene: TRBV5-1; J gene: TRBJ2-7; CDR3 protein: CAPPHEQYF
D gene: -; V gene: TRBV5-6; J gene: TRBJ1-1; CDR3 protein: CASSLAENTEAFF
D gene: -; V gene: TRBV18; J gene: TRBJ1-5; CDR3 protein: CASSTDRYQPQHF
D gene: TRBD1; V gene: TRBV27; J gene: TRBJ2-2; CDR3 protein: CASSQRQGSPTGELFF
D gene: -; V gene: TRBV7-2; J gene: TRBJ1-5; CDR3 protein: CASSFREDQPQHF
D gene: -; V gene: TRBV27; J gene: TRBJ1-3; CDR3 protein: CASSDPGRLSGNTIYF
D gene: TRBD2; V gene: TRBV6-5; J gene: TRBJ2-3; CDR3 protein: CASSLAGGPTDTQYF
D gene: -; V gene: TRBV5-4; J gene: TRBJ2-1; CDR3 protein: CASSWGRRRDEQFF
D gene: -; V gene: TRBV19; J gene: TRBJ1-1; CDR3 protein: CASSPNDRLNTEAFF
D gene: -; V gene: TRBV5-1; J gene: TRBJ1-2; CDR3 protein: CASSLGRLYGYTF
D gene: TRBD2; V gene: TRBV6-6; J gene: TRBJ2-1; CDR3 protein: CASSTGLAGIDNEQFF
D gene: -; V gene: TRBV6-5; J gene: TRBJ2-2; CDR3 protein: CASSYDRSPGELFF
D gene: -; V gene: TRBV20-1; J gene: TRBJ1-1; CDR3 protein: CSVVLNTEAFF
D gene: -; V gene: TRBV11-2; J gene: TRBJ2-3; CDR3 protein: CASEGEETDTQYF
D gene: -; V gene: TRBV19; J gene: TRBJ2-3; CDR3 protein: CASSIDPDSTDTQYF
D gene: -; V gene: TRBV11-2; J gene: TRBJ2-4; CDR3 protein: CASSLNPLGGPKNIQYF
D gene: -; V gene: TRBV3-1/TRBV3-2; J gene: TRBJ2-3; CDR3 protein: CASSQDRTEDTQYF
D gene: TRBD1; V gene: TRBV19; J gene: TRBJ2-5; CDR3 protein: CASSIWDRVQETQYF
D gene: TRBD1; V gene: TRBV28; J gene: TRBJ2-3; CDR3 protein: CASSPPGTGSTDTQYF
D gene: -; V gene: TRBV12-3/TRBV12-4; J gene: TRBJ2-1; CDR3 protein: CASSLSGEQFF